The 27 T cell receptor beta chains given below trace back to one sample, sequenced in a study of molecular identifiers for immune sequencing clone quantification. From the PCR reads, TCRdb called clonotypes with MiXCR, one entry per CDR3 protein. This sample carries around 460,000 distinct CDR3 sequences, 25% of them seen once, and the ten largest clones take roughly 0.79%. Sequencing was carried out using naive CD8+ T cells from blood, with Jurkat cell RNA spiked in. Subset given: FACS-sorted CD8+CD4-CCR7+CD45RA+ naive T cells. The receptors shown here come from a human donor in good health. Some libraries in this study had Jurkat cell RNA spiked in.

This clonotype was detected many times. The gene calls are TRBV6-6 and TRBJ2-7; TRBD1 agrees at 7 bases. CDR1 is MNHNY and CDR2 is SVGAGI in the germline V gene (reference sequence). The CDR3 loop spans 15 amino acids. The V segment lost 5 bases and the J segment 1 base; nucleotides outside the gene matches: 8. CDR3 in amino acids: CASSLGQVSSYEQYF. Here the CDR3 DNA reads TGTGCCAGCAGTCTTGGACAGGTGTCTTCCTACGAGCAGTACTTC.

In its sample, this clonotype was seen many times. The chain is built from TRBV28 and TRBJ1-1, with 8 bases aligning to TRBD1. Trimming removed 3 bases from V and 4 bases from J; junction bases left unmatched: 7. The CDR3 consists of 15 residues. CDR1 is MDHEN and CDR2 is SYDVKM in the germline V gene. CDR3 region: CASSFRGQGVTEAFF. In DNA form, the CDR3 reads TGTGCCAGCAGTTTCCGTGGACAGGGAGTCACTGAAGCTTTCTTT. The full variable domain, rest sourced from reference TRBV28 and TRBJ1-1, is DVKVTQSSRYLVKRTGEKVFLECVQDMDHENMFWYRQDPGLGLRLIYFSYDVKMKEKGDIPEGYSVSREKKERFSLILESASTNQTSMYLCASSFRGQGVTEAFFGQGTRLTVV.

This clonotype was picked up many times. This rearrangement joins TRBV7-9 to TRBJ2-7; a possible D gene is TRBD2 (5 bases). Trimming took off 0 bases at V and 0 bases at J, with 12 bases between the two ends. CDR1 is SEHNR and CDR2 is FQNEAQ in the germline V gene (reference sequence). The CDR3 is 16 residues long. The CDR3 DNA follows: TGTGCCAGCAGCTTAGCTTTCACGGGGAACTCCTACGAGCAGTACTTC. Encoded protein: CASSLAFTGNSYEQYF.

This clonotype was detected many times. The chain is built from TRBV28 and TRBJ2-1; unclear D gene. Trimming took off 0 bases at V and 0 bases at J, with 12 bases between the two ends. This CDR3 comprises 17 residues. Per germline, CDR1 MDHEN and CDR2 SYDVKM. The CDR3 sequence is CASSLWQARSSYNEQFF. CDR3 bases: TGTGCCAGCAGTTTATGGCAGGCCCGAAGCTCCTACAATGAGCAGTTCTTC.

The CDR3 sequence is CASTLGGKYSNQPQHF. DNA of the CDR3: TGTGCCAGCACCCTAGGGGGGAAATATAGCAATCAGCCCCAGCATTTT. The V call is TRBV6-6, the J call TRBJ1-5; possible D gene TRBD1, 6 bases. The CDR3 consists of 16 residues. From germline, CDR1 is MNHNY and CDR2 SVGAGI (reference sequence). V was clipped by 7 bases and J by 0 bases, with 16 bases between them.

This clonotype appeared many times. This chain connects TRBV6-6 to TRBJ2-3; D unclear. The CDR3 runs 14 residues. In germline, CDR1 is MNHNY, CDR2 SVGAGI (reference sequence). V lost 8 bases to trimming and J lost 2 bases, with 14 bases between them. CDR3 sequence (DNA): TGTGCCAGCTTACCACCGCGAAACACAGATACGCAGTATTTT. Amino acid sequence: CASLPPRNTDTQYF.

The chain recombines TRBV9 with TRBJ2-3, with no clear D. Trimming pared 0 bases from V and 2 bases from J, leaving 10 bases between. Germline CDR1 reads SGDLS; CDR2 reads YYNGEE. This CDR3 comprises 15 residues. The CDR3 here is CASSVEADPTDTQYF. In nucleotides, the CDR3 is TGTGCCAGCAGCGTAGAGGCGGACCCCACAGATACGCAGTATTTT.

In this sample, this clonotype turned up a few times. The chain combines TRBV2 with TRBJ1-5; D gene uncertain. Per the germline V gene, CDR1 is SNHLY and CDR2 is FYNNEI. This CDR3 region has 13 residues. V was pared by 3 bases and J by 7 bases, with 10 bases between. CDR3 residues: CASSDIGPQPQHF. The CDR3 coding sequence is TGTGCCAGCAGTGATATCGGCCCCCAGCCCCAGCATTTT. Using reference TRBV2 and TRBJ1-5 for the parts outside the CDR3, the full variable domain is EPEVTQTPSHQVTQMGQEVILRCVPISNHLYFYWYRQILGQKVEFLVSFYNNEISEKSEIFDDQFSVERPDGSNFTLKIRSTKLEDSAMYFCASSDIGPQPQHFGDGTRLSIL.

This clonotype was observed a few times. The rearrangement links TRBV20-1 to TRBJ1-2; 7 nucleotides agree with TRBD1. CDR3 length equals 17 residues. The junction had 13 bases not matched to a gene; V was cut back by 0 bases and J by 3 bases. Germline V gene data show CDR1 as DFQATT and CDR2 as SNEGSKA (reference sequence). CDR3 loop: CSARDWGQRGEDYGYTF. For the CDR3, the DNA is TGCAGTGCTAGAGATTGGGGACAGCGAGGGGAAGACTATGGCTACACCTTC.

A word on this clonotype: The conserved phenylalanine or tryptophan normally closing the CDR3 is absent here, so this likely arose from a read error. The chain links TRBV9 to TRBJ2-7; TRBD1 might be the D (5 bases). V was cut by 2 bases and J by 3 bases, with 15 bases left in between. The CDR3 has 15 residues. Looked up from germline, CDR1 is SGDLS and CDR2 is YYNGEE. Here the CDR3 DNA reads TGTGCCAGCAGCGTCGGATCAGGGCAAGGCTACGAGCAGTACTCC. It is translated as CASSVGSGQGYEQYS.

About this clonotype: At one end, the junction sequence differs from germline, possibly due to a read error. The CDR3 region has the DNA TGTGCCATCGGTGACCCGGGAAGCTCCTACGAGCAGTACTTC. Residues: CAIGDPGSSYEQYF. V gene TRBV10-3 combines with J gene TRBJ2-7; possible D gene TRBD2, 5 bases. CDR3 length: 14 residues. Per the germline V gene, CDR1 is ENHRY and CDR2 is SYGVKD.

This clonotype turned up a few times. The chain couples TRBV28 to TRBJ1-6; D call uncertain. Germline V gene data show CDR1 as MDHEN and CDR2 as SYDVKM. This CDR3 comprises 18 residues. With 5 bases removed from V and 0 bases from J, the gap between germline ends came to 17 bases. CDR3 sequence reads: CASSPRTVSSSYNSPLHF. CDR3 nucleotides: TGTGCCAGCAGTCCCCGGACCGTATCGAGCTCCTATAATTCACCCCTCCACTTT.

In its sample, this clonotype was seen a few times. The V and J genes are TRBV19 and TRBJ1-1; no clear D gene. Germline loops: CDR1 LNHDA, CDR2 SQIVND (reference sequence). The CDR3 totals 11 residues. V was trimmed by 3 bases and J by 4 bases, leaving 3 bases between them. CDR3 coding DNA: TGTGCCAGTAGTATTGCCACTGAAGCTTTCTTT. As protein: CASSIATEAFF. The full variable domain, in which reference TRBV19 and TRBJ1-1 provide the parts outside the CDR3, is DGGITQSPKYLFRKEGQNVTLSCEQNLNHDAMYWYRQDPGQGLRLIYYSQIVNDFQKGDIAEGYSVSREKKESFPLTVTSAQKNPTAFYLCASSIATEAFFGQGTRLTVV.

Comment on this clonotype: A junction end diverges from the germline sequence, so it may reflect a read error. The chain joins TRBV24-1 to TRBJ1-1; D not certain. The germline gives CDR1 KGHDR, CDR2 SFDVKD. The CDR3 length is 13 residues. CDR3 in DNA: TGTGCCACGAGTGATTCTGCGGGCGGTGAAGCTCTCTTT. Protein: CATSDSAGGEALF.

This clonotype was recorded a few times. The rearrangement joins TRBV7-9 to TRBJ2-7; 10 bases line up with TRBD1. The germline gives CDR1 SEHNR, CDR2 FQNEAQ (reference sequence). V shed 0 bases and J 5 bases; nucleotides not matched to a gene: 7. This CDR3 region has 16 residues. The chain's CDR3 is CASSLALGTGDDEQYF. CDR3 bases: TGTGCCAGCAGCTTAGCCCTCGGGACAGGGGATGACGAGCAGTACTTC.

This sequence joins TRBV7-9 and TRBJ2-3, with 7 bases lining up with TRBD2. J lost 3 bases, V lost 7 bases, and 4 bases had no gene match. The CDR3 is 13 amino acids. CDR1 SEHNR and CDR2 FQNEAQ come from the germline V gene (reference sequence). Here the CDR3 reads CASIIGGTDTQYF. The CDR3 DNA reads as TGTGCCAGCATTATCGGGGGGACAGATACGCAGTATTTT.

The V and J genes are TRBV6-6 and TRBJ2-3; tentatively, D is TRBD1 (7 bases). The germline CDR1 and CDR2 sequences are MNHNY and SVGAGI (reference sequence). V was clipped by 6 bases and J by 2 bases, with 9 bases between them. CDR3 size: 13 residues. Written as DNA, the CDR3 is TGTGCCAGCAGCAGGGGGGACACAGATACGCAGTATTTT. Protein product: CASSRGDTDTQYF.

This clonotype was detected many times. This chain connects TRBV5-8 to TRBJ2-5, with TRBD1 matching over 8 bases. The V and J ends lost 6 bases and 1 base, in that order; junction bases with no gene match: 2. Germline V CDR1 and CDR2: SGHTS, YDEGEE. The CDR3 covers 13 residues. Written as DNA, the CDR3 is TGTGCCAGCACAGGGACAGGCCAAGAGACCCAGTACTTC. It yields the protein CASTGTGQETQYF.

The CDR3 protein is CASSQDLNSYNSPLHF. As DNA, the CDR3 is TGTGCCAGCAGCCAAGATTTGAACTCCTATAATTCACCCCTCCACTTT. The chain joins TRBV14 to TRBJ1-6; D gene unclear. Trimming pared 0 bases from V and 0 bases from J, leaving 6 bases between. The CDR3 is made up of 16 amino acids. Germline V gene sequence: CDR1 SGHDN, CDR2 FVKESK.

There are many counts of this clonotype. V and J are TRBV7-9 and TRBJ1-5; TRBD1 agrees at 8 bases. Trimming at V came to 5 bases and at J to 1 base, leaving 13 bases not matched to a gene. Germline loops: CDR1 SEHNR, CDR2 FQNEAQ (reference sequence). There are 18 residues in the CDR3. CDR3 amino acids: CASSANPTGGRSNQPQHF. The CDR3 bases are TGTGCCAGCAGCGCAAACCCCACAGGGGGTCGGAGCAATCAGCCCCAGCATTTT.

This clonotype has just a few counts. This chain joins TRBV4-3 and TRBJ2-7; the D is unclear. Trimming pared 0 bases from V and 2 bases from J, leaving 14 bases between. This CDR3 contains 16 residues. Germline lookup yields CDR1 LGHNA and CDR2 YSLEER. CDR3 sequence reads: CASSQDRTTPTYEQYF. For the CDR3, the DNA is TGCGCCAGCAGCCAAGATCGCACGACACCAACCTACGAGCAGTACTTC.

A single count supports this clonotype. Since a much larger clone is just one base distant, this may be a read error. No conserved phenylalanine or tryptophan ends this CDR3, so it is likely a read error. The chain uses TRBV29-1 and TRBJ1-2, with D unresolved. V was cut by 7 bases and J by 5 bases, with 11 bases left in between. The CDR3 sequence is 11 residues long. Germline CDR1 and CDR2: SQVTM and ANQGSEA. The CDR3 region has the DNA TGCAGCGGCGCTGACTATTATGGCTACACCTTA. Amino acid sequence: CSGADYYGYTL.

The chain combines TRBV9 with TRBJ1-2; D not resolved. The CDR3 is made up of 14 amino acids. CDR1 and CDR2 (germline): SGDLS, YYNGEE. V lost 0 bases and J lost 5, with 11 bases in between. Here the CDR3 DNA reads TGTGCCAGCAGCGTAGCTGGCGGGATTTATGGCTACACCTTC. This translates into CASSVAGGIYGYTF.

The chain recombines TRBV5-4 with TRBJ2-3, with 7 nucleotides matching TRBD1. This CDR3 has 16 amino acids. The germline gives CDR1 SGHNT, CDR2 YYREEE (reference sequence). Trimming removed 3 bases from V and 2 bases from J; junction bases left unmatched: 9. The CDR3 DNA sequence: TGTGCCAGCAGCTGGTCGGGACAGTTATCCACAGATACGCAGTATTTT. Encoded protein: CASSWSGQLSTDTQYF.

This sequence joins TRBV19 and TRBJ2-5; 14 nucleotides align to TRBD2. Germline V gene sequence: CDR1 LNHDA, CDR2 SQIVND (reference sequence). V dropped 3 bases and J dropped 5; count of bases not matched to a gene: 14. This CDR3 is 19 amino acids long. The CDR3 region is CASSIRGTSGSRGRETQYF. In DNA, the CDR3 is TGTGCCAGTAGTATTCGGGGGACTAGCGGGAGCCGGGGACGCGAGACCCAGTACTTC.

This chain uses TRBV6-5 with TRBJ1-1; 11 bases are a match to TRBD1. The length of the CDR3 is 14 residues. The germline CDR1 and CDR2 sequences are MNHEY and SVGAGI. V dropped 4 bases and J dropped 5; count of bases not matched to a gene: 3. The CDR3 DNA reads TGTGCCAGCAGTTTCGGACAGGGGGCAACTGAAGCTTTCTTT. Amino acid sequence: CASSFGQGATEAFF.

This clonotype appeared a few times. The chain links TRBV9 to TRBJ1-3; D gene uncertain. Germline values: CDR1 SGDLS, CDR2 YYNGEE. V was pared by 3 bases and J by 1 base, with 11 bases between. There are 15 residues in the CDR3. This chain's CDR3 is CASSGSGRSGNTIYF. In DNA form, the CDR3 reads TGTGCCAGCAGCGGATCGGGCAGGTCTGGAAACACCATATATTTT.